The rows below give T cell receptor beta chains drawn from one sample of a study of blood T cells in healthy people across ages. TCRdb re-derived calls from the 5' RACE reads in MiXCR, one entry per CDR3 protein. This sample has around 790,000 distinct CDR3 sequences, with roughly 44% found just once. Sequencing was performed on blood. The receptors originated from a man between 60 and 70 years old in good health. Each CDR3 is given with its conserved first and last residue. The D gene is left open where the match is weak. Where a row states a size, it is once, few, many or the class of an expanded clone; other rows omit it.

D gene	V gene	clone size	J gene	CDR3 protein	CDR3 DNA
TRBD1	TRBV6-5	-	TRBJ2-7	CASSYSGQGAGEQYF	TGTGCCAGCAGTTACTCGGGACAGGGGGCAGGGGAGCAGTACTTC
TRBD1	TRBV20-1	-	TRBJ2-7	CSARRTETGPYEQYF	TGCAGTGCTAGAAGAACGGAGACAGGGCCCTACGAGCAGTACTTC
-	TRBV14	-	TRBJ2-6	CASSRLEANVLTF	TGTGCCAGCAGCCGATTGGAGGCCAACGTCCTGACTTTC
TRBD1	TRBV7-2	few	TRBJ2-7	CASSSRGQEQYF	TGTGCCAGCAGTTCCAGGGGGCAGGAGCAGTACTTC
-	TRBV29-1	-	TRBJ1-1	CSVTGTLNAEAFF	TGCAGCGTCACCGGGACGCTGAACGCTGAAGCTTTCTTT
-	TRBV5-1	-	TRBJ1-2	CASSRDGGPDGYTF	TGCGCCAGTTCCCGGGACGGGGGGCCTGATGGCTACACCTTC
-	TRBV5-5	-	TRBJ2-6	CASSLVLSSGANVLTF	TGTGCCAGCAGCTTGGTATTGAGCTCTGGGGCCAACGTCCTGACTTTC
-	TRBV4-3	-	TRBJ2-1	CASSQDRFGEQFF	TGCGCCAGCAGCCAAGATCGGTTCGGTGAGCAGTTCTTC
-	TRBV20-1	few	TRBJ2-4	CSAPQTGFKNIQYF	TGCAGTGCTCCCCAAACAGGGTTCAAAAACATTCAGTACTTC
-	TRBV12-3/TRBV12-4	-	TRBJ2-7	CASRLDSPSYEQYF	TGTGCCAGCAGGTTAGACAGTCCATCCTACGAGCAGTACTTC
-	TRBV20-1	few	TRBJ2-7	CSARGAGSRSSYEQYF	TGCAGTGCTAGAGGGGCCGGGTCCCGGAGCTCCTACGAGCAGTACTTC
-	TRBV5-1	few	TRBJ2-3	CASSLRPSVSTDTQYF	TGCGCCAGCAGCTTAAGGCCTAGCGTTAGCACAGATACGCAGTATTTT
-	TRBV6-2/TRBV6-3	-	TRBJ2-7	CASSRLKRRSSYEQYF	TGTGCCAGCAGTAGACTCAAGCGGAGGAGCTCCTACGAGCAGTACTTC
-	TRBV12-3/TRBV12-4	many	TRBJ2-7	CASSLGGQSEQYF	TGTGCCAGCAGTTTAGGAGGACAGAGCGAGCAGTACTTC
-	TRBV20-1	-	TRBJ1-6	CSARLNSPLHF	TGCAGTGCTAGACTGAATTCACCCCTCCACTTT
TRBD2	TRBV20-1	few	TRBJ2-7	CSAEKATSGTYEQYF	TGCAGTGCTGAGAAGGCCACTAGCGGTACCTACGAGCAGTACTTC
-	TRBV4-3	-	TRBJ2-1	CASSQEGGGEEQFF	TGCGCCAGCAGCCAAGAGGGAGGGGGGGAAGAGCAGTTCTTC
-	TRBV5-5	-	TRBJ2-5	CASTMGGRQETQYF	TGTGCCAGCACCATGGGGGGTAGACAAGAGACCCAGTACTTC
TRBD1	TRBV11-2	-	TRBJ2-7	CASSYTGDNYEQYF	TGTGCCAGCAGCTACACAGGGGACAACTACGAGCAGTACTTC
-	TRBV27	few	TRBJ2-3	CASSRDRATDTQYF	TGTGCCAGCAGCAGGGATCGGGCCACAGATACGCAGTATTTT
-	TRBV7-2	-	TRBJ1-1	CASSLERGVLLEAFF	TGTGCCAGCAGCTTAGAAAGAGGGGTCCTTCTTGAAGCTTTCTTT
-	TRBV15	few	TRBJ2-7	CATSRSGEQYF	TGTGCCACCAGCAGGAGCGGCGAGCAGTACTTC
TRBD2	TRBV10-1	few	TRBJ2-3	CASSDGGGTDTQYF	TGCGCCAGCAGTGACGGCGGGGGGACAGATACGCAGTATTTT
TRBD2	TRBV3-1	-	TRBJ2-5	CASSPLRLAGGDEQYF	TGTGCCAGCAGCCCACTGCGACTAGCGGGGGGAGATGAGCAGTACTTC
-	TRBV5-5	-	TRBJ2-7	CASTAPPGYEQYF	TGTGCCAGCACCGCGCCACCCGGCTACGAGCAGTACTTC
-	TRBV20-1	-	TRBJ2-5	CSASRLELETQYF	TGCAGTGCTAGTAGACTAGAGCTAGAGACCCAGTACTTC
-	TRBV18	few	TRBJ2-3	CASSPVGGADTQYF	TGTGCCAGCTCACCCGTCGGGGGAGCAGATACGCAGTATTTT
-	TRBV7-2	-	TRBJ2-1	CACSPAGSKFGDEQFF	TGTGCCTGCAGCCCAGCAGGCTCCAAATTTGGGGATGAGCAGTTCTTC
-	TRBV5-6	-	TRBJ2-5	CASSESSQEQYF	TGTGCCAGCAGCGAATCGTCTCAAGAGCAGTACTTC
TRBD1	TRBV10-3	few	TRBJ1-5	CAISEPPDRAGQPQHF	TGTGCCATCAGTGAGCCCCCGGACAGGGCAGGCCAGCCCCAGCATTTT
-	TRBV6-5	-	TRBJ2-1	CASRYGLNEQFF	TGTGCCAGCAGGTATGGACTGAATGAGCAGTTCTTC
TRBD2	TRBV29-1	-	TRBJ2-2	CSVEIPGLAGNTGELFF	TGCAGCGTTGAAATCCCTGGACTAGCGGGGAACACCGGGGAGCTGTTTTTT
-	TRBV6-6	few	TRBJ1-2	CASSYKGGDYGYTF	TGTGCCAGCAGTTACAAGGGGGGGGACTATGGCTACACCTTC
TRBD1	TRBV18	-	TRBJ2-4	CASPPPGTAIKNIQYF	TGTGCCAGCCCACCACCTGGGACAGCTATCAAAAACATTCAGTACTTC
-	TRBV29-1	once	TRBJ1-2	CSVEITYGYTF	TGCAGCGTTGAGATTACCTATGGCTACACCTTC
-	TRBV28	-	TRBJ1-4	CASSLFGRTATNEKLFF	TGTGCCAGCAGTTTATTTGGGAGGACGGCAACTAATGAAAAACTGTTTTTT
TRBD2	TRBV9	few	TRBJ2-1	CASSSAGRPNEQFF	TGTGCCAGCAGCTCAGCGGGGAGACCCAATGAGCAGTTCTTC
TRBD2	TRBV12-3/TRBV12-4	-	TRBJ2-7	CASSLGSAIAGGYNEQYF	TGTGCCAGCAGTCTCGGATCCGCGATAGCGGGGGGGTACAATGAGCAGTACTTC
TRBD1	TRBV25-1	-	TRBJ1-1	CASSQTGIGNTEAFF	TGTGCCAGCAGTCAGACAGGGATAGGGAACACTGAAGCTTTCTTT
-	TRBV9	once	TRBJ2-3	CASSPTRVGTDTQYF	TGTGCCAGCAGCCCCACGCGGGTGGGCACAGATACGCAGTATTTT
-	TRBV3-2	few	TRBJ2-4	CASSLNIQYF	TGTGCCAGCAGCTTGAACATTCAGTACTTC
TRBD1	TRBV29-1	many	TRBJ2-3	CSVEDEHRGETDTQYF	TGCAGCGTTGAAGATGAGCACAGGGGAGAAACAGATACGCAGTATTTT
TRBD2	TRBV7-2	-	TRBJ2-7	CASSLASSGGEGYEQYF	TGTGCCAGCAGCTTAGCGTCCAGCGGGGGGGAGGGTTACGAGCAGTACTTC
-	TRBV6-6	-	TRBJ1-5	CASTAQGSQPQHF	TGTGCCAGCACCGCACAGGGAAGTCAGCCCCAGCATTTT
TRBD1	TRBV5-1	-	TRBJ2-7	CASSLDGTAVYEQYF	TGCGCCAGCAGCTTGGATGGGACAGCAGTATACGAGCAGTACTTC
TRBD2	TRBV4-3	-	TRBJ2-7	CASSQDSAGGPYEQYF	TGCGCCAGCAGCCAAGATAGTGCGGGGGGTCCCTACGAGCAGTACTTC
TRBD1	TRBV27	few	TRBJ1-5	CASRLQGAKGPQHF	TGTGCCAGCAGGCTACAGGGGGCGAAGGGGCCCCAGCATTTT
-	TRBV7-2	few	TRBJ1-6	CASSLERRTNSPLHF	TGTGCCAGCAGCTTAGAGCGCAGGACCAATTCACCCCTCCACTTT
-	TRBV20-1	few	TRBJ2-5	CSAEKETQYF	TGCAGTGCTGAAAAGGAGACCCAGTACTTC